The 20 T cell receptor beta chains given below trace back to one sample, sequenced in a study of T cell responses to AZD1222 COVID-19 vaccine. TCRdb's table, derived via immunoSEQ multiplex PCR, lists solely in-frame clones and lacks some. The data contain roughly 110,000 clones, about 90% of them singletons. The specimen comprised peripheral blood, sampled on day 0 of AZD1222 vaccination. The receptors were sampled from an adult in good health.

V and J are TRBV7-9 and TRBJ1-3, with TRBD1 as a possible D gene (6 bases). CDR3 length equals 14 residues. CDR1 is SEHNR, CDR2 FQNEAQ, per germline (reference sequence). Trimming pared 2 bases from V and 1 base from J, leaving 6 bases between. CDR3 sequence reads: CASSLQGSGNTIYF. The CDR3 DNA reads TGTGCCAGCAGCTTACAGGGGTCTGGAAACACCATATATTTT.

V usage is TRBV10-2 and J usage is TRBJ1-2; TRBD1 matches at 8 bases. Germline assignment: CDR1 WSHSY and CDR2 SAAADI. V shed 5 bases and J 3 bases; nucleotides not matched to a gene: 2. The CDR3 has 13 residues. For the CDR3, the DNA is TGCGCCAGCAGTTCGGACAGGGACTATGGCTACACCTTC. This encodes CASSSDRDYGYTF.

The rearrangement links TRBV11-1 to TRBJ1-1; a possible D gene is TRBD1 (5 bases). Trimming took off 3 bases at V and 0 bases at J, with 11 bases between the two ends. The CDR3 is 15 amino acids. Germline-derived CDR1 and CDR2 are SGHAT and FQDESV (reference sequence). CDR3: CASSFLAGMNTEAFF. CDR3 DNA: TGTGCCAGCAGCTTCCTGGCAGGGATGAACACTGAAGCTTTCTTT.

The rearrangement links TRBV5-4 to TRBJ2-5; D remains ambiguous. This CDR3 has 15 residues. The V and J ends lost 1 base and 5 bases respectively, with 15 bases between them. Germline V CDR1 and CDR2: SGHNT, YYREEE (reference sequence). CDR3 sequence: CASSLKVSNVETQYF. As DNA, the CDR3 is TGTGCCAGCAGCTTGAAAGTCAGCAATGTGGAGACCCAGTACTTC. Drawing the rest from reference TRBV5-4 and TRBJ2-5, the complete variable domain is ETGVTQSPTHLIKTRGQQVTLRCSSQSGHNTVSWYQQALGQGPQFIFQYYREEENGRGNFPPRFSGLQFPNYSSELNVNALELDDSALYLCASSLKVSNVETQYFGPGTRLLVL.

The chain recombines TRBV19 with TRBJ1-4; D ambiguous. Germline CDR1 is LNHDA and CDR2 is SQIVND (reference sequence). Between the trimmed V and J ends, which lost 3 bases and 7 bases, there was a span of 12 bases. The CDR3 spans 14 residues. In nucleotides, the CDR3 is TGTGCCAGTAGTATTCCAGGTGGAAGTGAAAAACTGTTTTTT. As protein: CASSIPGGSEKLFF.

This clone occurred a few times. V is TRBV27 and J is TRBJ1-1; 7 bases are a match to TRBD1. V dropped 3 bases and J dropped 3; count of bases not matched to a gene: 4. This CDR3 region has 14 residues. CDR1 MNHEY and CDR2 SMNVEV come from the germline V gene (reference sequence). This CDR3 is CASSFKGADTEAFF. CDR3 bases: TGTGCCAGCAGTTTCAAGGGGGCGGACACTGAAGCTTTCTTT.

The chain joins TRBV19 to TRBJ2-5, with 11 positions matching TRBD2. This CDR3 comprises 15 residues. The V gene's germline CDR1 is LNHDA and CDR2 SQIVND (reference sequence). The V gene end was trimmed by 6 bases and the J gene end by 1 base; junction bases not matched to a gene: 4. The CDR3 region is CASSVAGGPQETQYF. CDR3 nucleotides: TGTGCCAGTAGCGTAGCGGGAGGGCCCCAAGAGACCCAGTACTTC.

The genes are TRBV21-1 and TRBJ1-1; the table calls TRBD1, which could not be checked here. TRBV21-1 is a recognized pseudogene. CDR3 length equals 17 residues. The chain's CDR3 is CASSKLGTGGFNTEAFF. The DNA of the CDR3 is TGTGCCAGCAGCAAATTGGGGACAGGGGGCTTTAACACTGAAGCTTTCTTT.

This rearrangement joins TRBV19 to TRBJ2-7; 10 bases map to TRBD1. Trimming at V came to 8 bases and at J to 4 bases, leaving 8 bases not matched to a gene. CDR1 LNHDA and CDR2 SQIVND come from the germline V gene (reference sequence). There are 14 residues in the CDR3. In DNA, the CDR3 is TGTGCCAGTGCTAAGACAGGGGGCGGGTACGAGCAGTACTTC. Its protein product is CASAKTGGGYEQYF.

The chain recombines TRBV5-1 with TRBJ2-7, with 9 bases aligning to TRBD2. J was trimmed by 4 bases and V by 5 bases; bases with no gene match: 7. The CDR3 consists of 14 residues. From germline, CDR1 is SGHRS and CDR2 YFSETQ. The CDR3 reads CASRFSGSPYEQYF. CDR3 nucleotide sequence: TGCGCCAGCAGATTTAGCGGGAGTCCATACGAGCAGTACTTC.

J is TRBJ1-2 and V is TRBV5-6; D gene ambiguous. CDR3 length equals 13 residues. Trimming pared 0 bases from V and 1 base from J, leaving 4 bases between. Germline V lookup: CDR1 SGHDT, CDR2 YYEEEE. CDR3 nucleotides: TGTGCCAGCAGCTTGGTTAGTAACTATGGCTACACCTTC. This encodes CASSLVSNYGYTF. Complete variable domain (other parts from reference TRBV5-6 and TRBJ1-2): DAGVTQSPTHLIKTRGQQVTLRCSPKSGHDTVSWYQQALGQGPQFIFQYYEEEERQRGNFPDRFSGHQFPNYSSELNVNALLLGDSALYLCASSLVSNYGYTFGSGTRLTVV.

The chain couples TRBV27 to TRBJ2-2; possibly TRBD1 for D (6 bases). CDR3 length: 12 amino acids. Per germline, CDR1 MNHEY and CDR2 SMNVEV (reference sequence). V gave up 5 bases and J gave up 8 bases, with 9 bases separating them. CDR3 region: CASSERGGELFF. CDR3 coding DNA: TGTGCCAGCAGTGAGAGGGGGGGGGAGCTGTTTTTT.

This chain links TRBV6-5 with TRBJ1-5; 7 nucleotides align to TRBD1. The CDR3 spans 14 residues. Germline V gives CDR1 MNHEY, CDR2 SVGAGI. After removal of 5 bases from V and 2 bases from J, the junction contained 3 bases not matched to a gene. CDR3 region: CASSRQGGNQPQHF. CDR3 DNA: TGTGCCAGCAGTCGGCAGGGGGGCAATCAGCCCCAGCATTTT.

This sequence joins TRBV2 and TRBJ1-1, with D unclear. CDR3 length: 14 amino acids. From germline, CDR1 is SNHLY and CDR2 FYNNEI. V was shortened by 6 bases and J by 2 bases, with 13 bases between the two germline ends. The CDR3 here is CASRFNEINTEAFF. For the CDR3, the DNA is TGTGCCAGCAGGTTTAACGAGATTAACACTGAAGCTTTCTTT.

This clone has only one observation. The chain couples TRBV5-1 to TRBJ2-2; D call uncertain. The CDR3 is made up of 16 amino acids. Trimming took off 0 bases at V and 0 bases at J, with 9 bases between the two ends. Germline V gene lookup returns CDR1 SGHRS and CDR2 YFSETQ. Written as DNA, the CDR3 is TGCGCCAGCAGCTTGGCCGGACCGGCGAACACCGGGGAGCTGTTTTTT. Protein sequence: CASSLAGPANTGELFF. Supplemented by reference TRBV5-1 and TRBJ2-2, the full variable domain reads KAGVTQTPRYLIKTRGQQVTLSCSPISGHRSVSWYQQTPGQGLQFLFEYFSETQRNKGNFPGRFSGRQFSNSRSEMNVSTLELGDSALYLCASSLAGPANTGELFFGEGSRLTVL.

The chain uses TRBV19 and TRBJ1-2; perhaps TRBD1 as D (5 bases). Trimming removed 9 bases at V and 3 bases at J, with 11 bases between. Germline CDR1 and CDR2: LNHDA and SQIVND (reference sequence). The CDR3 consists of 12 residues. CDR3 sequence reads: CASRDGYYGYTF. CDR3 nucleotides: TGTGCCAGCCGGGACGGTTACTATGGCTACACCTTC.

The chain recombines TRBV6-5 with TRBJ1-5; D is perhaps TRBD1 (5 bases). Trimming took 0 bases from V and 4 from J, leaving 10 bases between them. The germline V gene encodes CDR1 MNHEY and CDR2 SVGAGI. The CDR3 is 15 residues long. The CDR3 here is CASSYSRQTNQPQHF. The CDR3 DNA sequence: TGTGCCAGCAGTTACTCGAGACAGACTAATCAGCCCCAGCATTTT.

The genes are TRBV18 and TRBJ2-7; TRBD2 is a possible D gene (5 bases). V was shortened by 2 bases and J by 3 bases, with 11 bases between the two germline ends. The CDR3 contains 14 residues. Germline V gene data show CDR1 as KGHSH and CDR2 as LQKENI. CDR3 amino acids: CASSPGAEVYEQYF. CDR3 nucleotide sequence: TGTGCCAGCTCACCAGGCGCGGAGGTCTACGAGCAGTACTTC.

The CDR3 coding sequence is TGCGCCAGCAGCCAATTGACAGGGGACACTGAAGCTTTCTTT. It encodes CASSQLTGDTEAFF. The genes are TRBV4-1 and TRBJ1-1, with 8 bases aligning to TRBD1. The CDR3 length is 14 residues. Looked up from germline, CDR1 is MGHRA and CDR2 is YSYEKL. With 2 bases clipped from V and 3 bases from J, the junction kept 2 bases outside the gene matches.

The J gene is TRBJ1-4, the V gene TRBV5-6; D unresolved. This CDR3 has 12 amino acids. Per germline, CDR1 SGHDT and CDR2 YYEEEE. V was cut by 4 bases and J by 5 bases, with 6 bases left in between. CDR3 coding DNA: TGTGCCAGCAGCAAGGCAAATGAAAAACTGTTTTTT. Translating it yields CASSKANEKLFF.